The 26 T cell receptor beta chains reported below all come from one sample, sequenced in a study of cytomegalovirus exposure and HLA in healthy donors. This table comes from immunoSEQ multiplex PCR, and its TCRdb copy is limited to in-frame clones, with some not included. The sample has 200,000 or so clones, just over 85% seen once; the top ten hold 2.9%. Sequences were obtained from PBMCs. Every receptor here comes from a woman aged 18-29 years in good health and CMV-seronegative.

The CDR3 here is CSVVFGTGPYEQYF. In DNA form, the CDR3 reads TGCAGCGTTGTCTTCGGGACAGGTCCCTACGAGCAGTACTTC. V gene TRBV29-1 combines with J gene TRBJ2-7; TRBD1 aligns across 8 bases. The germline V gene encodes CDR1 SQVTM and CDR2 ANQGSEA. The CDR3 extends over 14 amino acids. The V gene end was trimmed by 4 bases and the J gene end by 2 bases; junction bases not matched to a gene: 7.

The CDR3 loop is CASSVGGGGTGELFF. The DNA of the CDR3 is TGTGCCAGCAGCGTGGGGGGGGGAGGCACCGGGGAGCTGTTTTTT. The genes are TRBV11-2 and TRBJ2-2; 7 nucleotides align to TRBD2. Per the germline V gene, CDR1 is SGHAT and CDR2 is FQNNGV. This CDR3 has 15 amino acids. V lost 5 bases and J lost 4; bases outside the gene matches: 7.

V gene TRBV5-1 combines with J gene TRBJ2-3; TRBD2 matches at 13 bases. The CDR3 is 17 residues long. Germline lookup yields CDR1 SGHRS and CDR2 YFSETQ. J lost 2 bases, V lost 4 bases, and 7 bases had no gene match. The chain's CDR3 is CASSPLLAGGPTDTQYF. CDR3 sequence (DNA): TGCGCCAGCAGCCCACTACTAGCGGGAGGGCCCACAGATACGCAGTATTTT.

The CDR3 loop reads CASNRRGLNEKLFF. CDR3 coding DNA: TGTGCCAGTAACCGGCGGGGACTTAATGAAAAACTGTTTTTT. This chain uses TRBV19 with TRBJ1-4; possibly TRBD1 for D (5 bases). CDR1 is LNHDA and CDR2 is SQIVND in the germline V gene (reference sequence). V was pared by 7 bases and J by 4 bases, with 13 bases between. There are 14 residues in the CDR3.

This chain joins TRBV5-6 and TRBJ1-2; D is unresolved. With 4 bases removed from V and 7 bases from J, the gap between germline ends came to 17 bases. Germline assignment: CDR1 SGHDT and CDR2 YYEEEE. This CDR3 is 14 amino acids long. The CDR3 sequence: CASSVNLGRSGYTF. The DNA of the CDR3 is TGTGCCAGCAGCGTTAATTTGGGGAGGAGTGGCTACACCTTC.

The J gene is TRBJ1-2, the V gene TRBV7-2; 11 nucleotides line up with TRBD1. This CDR3 has 16 residues. Trimming at V came to 1 base and at J to 4 bases, leaving 5 bases not matched to a gene. The germline gives CDR1 SGHTA, CDR2 FQGNSA. The CDR3: CASSLEDRGLIYGYTF. The CDR3, as DNA: TGTGCCAGCAGCTTAGAGGACAGGGGGCTTATCTATGGCTACACCTTC.

The V and J genes are TRBV7-6 and TRBJ1-3, with D possibly TRBD1 on 5 matching bases. This CDR3 is 15 amino acids long. Germline V gene lookup returns CDR1 SGHVS and CDR2 FNYEAQ. V gave up 0 bases and J gave up 4 bases, with 10 bases separating them. CDR3 residues: CASSLAPGFGNTIYF. The CDR3 DNA reads TGTGCCAGCAGCTTAGCCCCAGGGTTCGGAAACACCATATATTTT.

This clone was seen just once. The chain joins TRBV19 to TRBJ1-5; 9 positions agree with TRBD1. The CDR3 contains 16 residues. Germline CDR1 LNHDA, CDR2 SQIVND (reference sequence). J was trimmed by 7 bases and V by 5 bases; bases with no gene match: 12. CDR3 sequence: CASSVTWTGAGQPQHF. The CDR3 bases are TGTGCCAGTAGTGTAACCTGGACAGGGGCTGGGCAGCCCCAGCATTTT.

This clone appeared once. This chain joins TRBV5-4 and TRBJ2-3; D gene unclear. The CDR3 consists of 15 residues. V lost 3 bases and J lost 4, with 15 bases in between. The germline gives CDR1 SGHNT, CDR2 YYREEE (reference sequence). In nucleotides, the CDR3 is TGTGCCAGCAGCTCAAACTTGGCGGAGCCAGATACGCAGTATTTT. Its translation: CASSSNLAEPDTQYF. The complete variable domain, with remaining parts taken from reference TRBV5-4 and TRBJ2-3, reads ETGVTQSPTHLIKTRGQQVTLRCSSQSGHNTVSWYQQALGQGPQFIFQYYREEENGRGNFPPRFSGLQFPNYSSELNVNALELDDSALYLCASSSNLAEPDTQYFGPGTRLTVL.

The genes are TRBV6-1 and TRBJ2-1, with D uncertain. V lost 0 bases, J lost 7 bases, and 10 bases lay in between. Germline CDR1 MNHNS, CDR2 SASEGT. CDR3 length: 14 residues. The CDR3 DNA is TGTGCCAGCAGTGAAGCAATCGGAGCGAATGAGCAGTTCTTC. Translation: CASSEAIGANEQFF.

The CDR3 DNA sequence: TGTGCCAGCGGGGGACTAGCGGAGTCCTACGAGCAGTACTTC. It codes for CASGGLAESYEQYF. The V and J genes are TRBV2 and TRBJ2-7, with 11 bases fitting TRBD2. The J segment lost 1 base and the V segment lost 8 bases, leaving 4 bases of the junction unmatched. Germline CDR1 and CDR2: SNHLY and FYNNEI. The CDR3 is made up of 14 amino acids.

The chain is built from TRBV14 and TRBJ2-1; a weak D match, TRBD2 (5 bases). Germline V gene data show CDR1 as SGHDN and CDR2 as FVKESK. The CDR3 is 9 residues long. With 11 bases removed from V and 10 bases from J, the gap between germline ends came to 9 bases. The DNA of the CDR3 is TGTGCCCGAGGCGGGGAGCAGTTCTTC. Its translation is CARGGEQFF.

V gene TRBV28 combines with J gene TRBJ2-7, with TRBD2 matching 13 bases. The CDR3 runs to 19 residues. The germline V gene has CDR1 MDHEN and CDR2 SYDVKM. With V trimmed by 5 bases and J by 7 bases, 20 bases remained unmatched. Here the CDR3 DNA reads TGTGCCAGCAGTAACACCCCCGGGACTAGCGGGACCCATATCTGGGAGCAGTACTTC. Amino acid sequence: CASSNTPGTSGTHIWEQYF. The entire variable domain, with the rest obtained from reference TRBV28 and TRBJ2-7, is as follows: DVKVTQSSRYLVKRTGEKVFLECVQDMDHENMFWYRQDPGLGLRLIYFSYDVKMKEKGDIPEGYSVSREKKERFSLILESASTNQTSMYLCASSNTPGTSGTHIWEQYFGPGTRLTVT.

The V call is TRBV28, the J call TRBJ2-7, with 9 bases lining up with TRBD1. Germline V gene data show CDR1 as MDHEN and CDR2 as SYDVKM. This CDR3 is 15 amino acids long. The V segment lost 6 bases and the J segment 2 bases; nucleotides outside the gene matches: 8. The CDR3 region has the DNA TGTGCCAGCAGGCCTGGGACAGGGCGCGCCTACGAGCAGTACTTC. Translating it yields CASRPGTGRAYEQYF.

This clone was picked up one time. The genes are TRBV5-4 and TRBJ1-3; possibly TRBD1 for D (5 bases). Trimming stripped 1 base from V and 4 bases from J, with 9 bases between. CDR3 size: 14 residues. In germline, CDR1 is SGHNT, CDR2 YYREEE (reference sequence). The CDR3 spells CASSLTGYGNTIYF. The CDR3 bases are TGTGCCAGCAGCTTGACAGGCTACGGAAACACCATATATTTT.

The chain joins TRBV29-1 to TRBJ2-3; no firm D call. CDR1 and CDR2 from the germline V gene are SQVTM and ANQGSEA. The V end was cut by 3 bases, the J end by 1 base, with 5 bases between. The CDR3 runs 12 residues. CDR3 sequence (DNA): TGCAGCGTTGACTACCGCACAGATACGCAGTATTTT. It codes for CSVDYRTDTQYF.

The chain has TRBV6-5 and TRBJ2-5, with D tentatively TRBD1 (5 bases). Per the germline V gene, CDR1 is MNHEY and CDR2 is SVGAGI. The CDR3 contains 14 residues. The V and J ends lost 0 bases and 1 base respectively, with 6 bases between them. The CDR3, as DNA: TGTGCCAGCAGTTACTCAGGGGCCCAAGAGACCCAGTACTTC. The encoded protein is CASSYSGAQETQYF.

CDR3 sequence reads: CASSQEGPGSFTSGLYNEQFF. CDR3 nucleotide sequence: TGCGCCAGCAGCCAAGAAGGACCAGGGTCGTTCACTAGCGGCTTATACAATGAGCAGTTCTTC. This sequence joins TRBV4-1 and TRBJ2-1, with TRBD2 matching 8 bases. CDR1 is MGHRA, CDR2 YSYEKL, per germline. The CDR3 extends over 21 amino acids. V trimming: 0 bases; J trimming: 4 bases; junction bases outside the gene matches: 20.

J is TRBJ2-7 and V is TRBV5-6, with D perhaps matching TRBD2 (5 bases). Germline CDR1 SGHDT, CDR2 YYEEEE. The CDR3 has 15 amino acids. Trimming shortened V by 3 bases and J by 7 bases, and 20 bases separated the two germline ends. The CDR3 coding sequence is TGTGCCAGCAGCTCCTCGCCCGGGGAAACGAGGGAGCAGTACTTC. Translating gives CASSSSPGETREQYF.

V and J are TRBV2 and TRBJ2-5; TRBD1 matches 10 bases. V trimming: 6 bases; J trimming: 3 bases; junction bases outside the gene matches: 4. This CDR3 spans 14 amino acids. Looked up from germline, CDR1 is SNHLY and CDR2 is FYNNEI. CDR3 nucleotide sequence: TGTGCCAGCAGATCCGGGACAGGGGAAGAGACCCAGTACTTC. Encoded protein: CASRSGTGEETQYF. Variable domain in full (rest from reference TRBV2 and TRBJ2-5): EPEVTQTPSHQVTQMGQEVILRCVPISNHLYFYWYRQILGQKVEFLVSFYNNEISEKSEIFDDQFSVERPDGSNFTLKIRSTKLEDSAMYFCASRSGTGEETQYFGPGTRLLVL.

This chain joins TRBV7-3 and TRBJ2-2; TRBD2 agrees at 8 bases. This CDR3 region has 17 residues. V lost 1 base to trimming and J lost 5 bases; unmatched junction nucleotides: 9. The germline V gene has CDR1 SGHTA and CDR2 FQGTGA. CDR3: CASSLRASGQATGELFF. As DNA, the CDR3 is TGTGCCAGCAGCTTAAGGGCTAGCGGGCAAGCGACCGGGGAGCTGTTTTTT.

This rearrangement joins TRBV27 to TRBJ2-1; D perhaps matches TRBD1 (6 bases). The CDR3 has 15 residues. Germline CDR1 is MNHEY and CDR2 is SMNVEV (reference sequence). The V end was cut by 0 bases, the J end by 8 bases, with 14 bases between. For the CDR3, the DNA is TGTGCCAGCAGTTTATCCGTCCAGGGGAGCGATGAGCAGTTCTTC. Protein sequence: CASSLSVQGSDEQFF.

This chain uses TRBV30 with TRBJ2-1, with 9 bases identical to TRBD2. The length of the CDR3 is 16 residues. The germline V gene encodes CDR1 GTSNPN and CDR2 SVGIG (reference sequence). Trimming at V came to 2 bases and at J to 2 bases, leaving 7 bases not matched to a gene. The CDR3 region has the DNA TGTGCCTGGAGTCGGGGTAGCGGGAGTGCCTACAATGAGCAGTTCTTC. It codes for CAWSRGSGSAYNEQFF.

CDR3 in DNA: TGTGCCAGTAGTAAGACAGGCAATAATGAAAAACTGTTTTTT. Protein: CASSKTGNNEKLFF. The V and J genes are TRBV19 and TRBJ1-4; weak D call: TRBD1 (6 bases). The CDR3 has 14 amino acids. CDR1 and CDR2 from the germline V gene are LNHDA and SQIVND (reference sequence). Deletions cut 4 bases from V and 4 bases from J, with 10 bases between.

This clone was detected only once. This rearrangement joins TRBV6-6 to TRBJ1-3; D might be TRBD1 (5 bases). The CDR3 extends over 15 amino acids. CDR1 and CDR2 (germline): MNHNY, SVGAGI (reference sequence). The V end lost 6 bases, the J end lost 0 bases, and 12 bases lay between the germline ends. This CDR3 reads CASRMTAHSGNTIYF. In nucleotides, the CDR3 is TGTGCCAGCAGGATGACAGCCCACTCTGGAAACACCATATATTTT.

CDR3 sequence (DNA): TGTGCCAGCAGGCTGGGACTAGCGGCAAACAATGAGCAGTTCTTC. Its protein is CASRLGLAANNEQFF. The chain combines TRBV2 with TRBJ2-1, with 11 bases lining up with TRBD2. With V trimmed by 6 bases and J by 5 bases, 6 bases remained unmatched. Germline V gives CDR1 SNHLY, CDR2 FYNNEI. The CDR3 has 15 amino acids.